This T cell receptor (beta chain) is from a study of T cell changes during pregnancy in multiple sclerosis. Germline V gives CDR1 GTSNPN, CDR2 SVGIG (reference sequence). The CDR3 totals 14 residues. V shed 5 bases and J shed 0 bases, with 13 bases lying between them. The table lists this clone with a count of one. Assay: immunoSEQ multiplex PCR; the TCRdb copy retains only in-frame clones and omits some. Of 50,000 to 70,000 clones in the sample, 90% to 95% are singletons; the top ten hold approximately 5%. This TCR was sampled from a female donor with multiple sclerosis, enrolled in a pregnancy study. V is TRBV30 and J is TRBJ1-1; tentatively, D is TRBD1 (6 bases). Source: CD8+ T cells from peripheral blood mononuclear cells, taken before pregnancy. CDR3 in DNA: TGTGCCTGGGGGGGCGGGTTTTTGAACACTGAAGCTTTCTTT. Residues: CAWGGGFLNTEAFF.